The 17 T cell receptor beta chains below come from one sample, sequenced in a study of blood T cell repertoires in COVID-19. The assay was immunoSEQ multiplex PCR, and TCRdb's table has in-frame clones only and misses some. Among about 43,000 clones, 80% to 90% were seen once, and the ten largest hold approximately 5.1%. The sample taken for sequencing was peripheral blood. The receptors originated from a human donor in a cohort sampled during active COVID-19.

This chain connects TRBV11-3 to TRBJ2-3; 7 bases match TRBD2. The CDR3 length is 18 residues. Germline V lookup: CDR1 SGHNT, CDR2 YENEEA. Unmatched junction bases numbered 12, after V lost 3 bases and J lost 0 bases. CDR3 sequence: CASSLWRESRSSTDTQYF. For the CDR3, the DNA is TGTGCCAGCAGCTTGTGGCGGGAGAGTCGGAGTAGCACAGATACGCAGTATTTT. Full variable domain (outside the CDR3, taken from reference TRBV11-3 and TRBJ2-3): EAGVVQSPRYKIIEKKQPVAFWCNPISGHNTLYWYLQNLGQGPELLIRYENEEAVDDSQLPKDRFSAERLKGVDSTLKIQPAELGDSAVYLCASSLWRESRSSTDTQYFGPGTRLTVL.

With regard to this clone: One end of the junction does not line up with germline, which may come from a read error. The CDR3 sequence is CASRLAESSYEQYF. CDR3 bases: TGTGCCAGCAGGTTAGCGGAGAGCTCCTACGAGCAGTACTTC. The V call is TRBV7-2, the J call TRBJ2-7; the D gene is possibly TRBD2 (6 bases). The CDR3 has 14 residues. Germline V gives CDR1 SGHTA, CDR2 FQGNSA.

The rearrangement joins TRBV19 to TRBJ2-5; 7 nucleotides align to TRBD2. There are 14 residues in the CDR3. Germline CDR1 reads LNHDA; CDR2 reads SQIVND (reference sequence). V shed 5 bases and J 4 bases; nucleotides not matched to a gene: 7. The CDR3 reads CASSWQGGRETQYF. Written as DNA, the CDR3 is TGTGCCAGTAGTTGGCAGGGAGGGCGAGAGACCCAGTACTTC.

The CDR3 sequence is CASSIRRVRTGELFF. The CDR3 DNA reads TGTGCCAGCAGTATAAGGAGGGTACGCACCGGGGAGCTGTTTTTT. The rearrangement links TRBV28 to TRBJ2-2; tentatively, D is TRBD2 (6 bases). In germline, CDR1 is MDHEN, CDR2 SYDVKM. This CDR3 region has 15 residues. Trimming removed 5 bases from V and 4 bases from J, with 14 bases in between.

For this clone: Mismatch with germline at one junction end may stem from a read error. The chain combines TRBV7-7 with TRBJ2-5; possibly TRBD1 for D (7 bases). Per the germline V gene, CDR1 is SSHAT and CDR2 is FNYEAQ (reference sequence). The CDR3 has 16 amino acids. The CDR3 region has the DNA TGTGCTAGCAGCTTAGCGCCAGGGGGGAGTGGAGAGACCCAGTACTTC. Translating it yields CASSLAPGGSGETQYF.

The chain carries TRBV7-8 and TRBJ2-7; TRBD1 aligns across 7 bases. CDR3 size: 14 residues. Unmatched junction bases numbered 5, after V lost 1 base and J lost 5 bases. Germline V gene data show CDR1 as SGHVS and CDR2 as FQNEAQ. CDR3 nucleotide sequence: TGTGCCAGCAGCTTAGGACCGGACAGGAACGAGCAGTACTTC. Translation gives CASSLGPDRNEQYF.

CDR3 loop: CASSVRGRASSGELFF. The DNA of the CDR3 is TGTGCCAGCAGCGTCCGAGGGAGGGCCTCGTCCGGGGAGCTGTTTTTT. This chain joins TRBV9 and TRBJ2-2; 7 bases align to TRBD2. J lost 6 bases, V lost 2 bases, and 10 bases had no gene match. Germline lookup yields CDR1 SGDLS and CDR2 YYNGEE. The CDR3 loop spans 16 amino acids.

The chain combines TRBV6-1 with TRBJ2-5; 10 nucleotides align to TRBD1. The CDR3 is 14 amino acids. Germline assignment: CDR1 MNHNS and CDR2 SASEGT. The V segment lost 3 bases and the J segment 5 bases; nucleotides outside the gene matches: 3. CDR3 sequence: CASSEDRGYETQYF. The CDR3 region has the DNA TGTGCCAGCAGTGAGGACAGGGGGTATGAGACCCAGTACTTC.

This sequence joins TRBV7-2 and TRBJ2-7; 13 bases line up with TRBD2. V shed 2 bases, J shed 3 bases, and the junction held 4 bases outside the gene matches. The CDR3 sequence is 16 residues long. Germline lookup yields CDR1 SGHTA and CDR2 FQGNSA. The DNA for the CDR3 is TGTGCCAGCAGCTTAAAGGGACTAGCGGGAATCTACGAGCAGTACTTC. As protein: CASSLKGLAGIYEQYF.

The chain recombines TRBV19 with TRBJ2-1, with 12 nucleotides matching TRBD2. The length of the CDR3 is 16 residues. Trimming cost V 7 bases and J 9 bases; bases outside gene matches: 13. Looked up from germline, CDR1 is LNHDA and CDR2 is SQIVND (reference sequence). DNA for the CDR3: TGTGCCAGTATTGGCTTTGAGACTAGCGGGAGAGGTGAGCAGTTCTTC. Translating gives CASIGFETSGRGEQFF.

The J gene is TRBJ2-1, the V gene TRBV10-2, with 11 bases that match TRBD1. The CDR3 covers 13 residues. V lost 7 bases, J lost 6 bases, and 2 bases stayed unmatched. Germline V gene data show CDR1 as WSHSY and CDR2 as SAAADI. The CDR3 loop is CASTGTGGNEQFF. DNA of the CDR3: TGCGCCAGCACTGGGACAGGGGGCAATGAGCAGTTCTTC.

The chain uses TRBV3-1 (or the pseudogene TRBV3-2) and TRBJ1-6; the D is unclear. With 1 base removed from V and 7 bases from J, the gap between germline ends came to 5 bases. The CDR3 has 13 amino acids. The germline V gene encodes CDR1 LGHDT and CDR2 YNNKEL (reference sequence). The DNA of the CDR3 is TGTGCCAGCAGCCAAGCCATCAATTCACCCCTCCACTTT. This sequence encodes CASSQAINSPLHF.

As concerns this clone: Germline and junction disagree at one end, which may indicate a read error. The chain employs TRBV7-7 and TRBJ2-1; D is uncertain. CDR3 length: 15 amino acids. The germline gives CDR1 SSHAT, CDR2 FNYEAQ (reference sequence). The DNA of the CDR3 is TGTGCTAGCAGCTTAGCCCTTTCGCGGAACAATGAGCAGTTCTTC. Its protein is CASSLALSRNNEQFF.

The V and J genes are TRBV6-5 and TRBJ1-3, with 8 bases aligning to TRBD1. CDR1 and CDR2 (germline): MNHEY, SVGAGI. This CDR3 spans 15 amino acids. V gave up 5 bases and J gave up 3 bases; unmatched junction bases: 6. The chain's CDR3 is CASSLQGARGNTIYF. CDR3 nucleotide sequence: TGTGCCAGCAGTCTGCAGGGGGCGCGTGGAAACACCATATATTTT.

The chain recombines TRBV6-1 with TRBJ2-1; TRBD2 matches at 7 bases. The CDR3 has 15 residues. Germline V gene lookup returns CDR1 MNHNS and CDR2 SASEGT. The V gene end was trimmed by 1 base and the J gene end by 2 bases; junction bases not matched to a gene: 2. CDR3 bases: TGTGCCAGCAGTGAAGTAGGGACTACCTACAATGAGCAGTTCTTC. Its protein product is CASSEVGTTYNEQFF.

CDR3 sequence (DNA): TGTGCCATCAGCGATAGCGGGAGCAATAGGAATGAGCAGTTCTTC. Residues: CAISDSGSNRNEQFF. The genes are TRBV10-3 and TRBJ2-1, with 9 bases fitting TRBD2. Germline V gene sequence: CDR1 ENHRY, CDR2 SYGVKD. The CDR3 loop spans 15 amino acids. With V trimmed by 6 bases and J by 7 bases, 10 bases remained unmatched.

This clone was detected a few times. The rearrangement uses TRBV28 and TRBJ2-7; tentatively, D is TRBD1 (6 bases). V was shortened by 3 bases and J by 2 bases, with 11 bases between the two germline ends. In germline, CDR1 is MDHEN, CDR2 SYDVKM. The CDR3 totals 14 residues. The DNA for the CDR3 is TGTGCCAGCAGTTTTTCGCAGGGGACCTACGAGCAGTACTTC. The encoded protein is CASSFSQGTYEQYF.